This T cell receptor beta chain was sequenced during a study of preoperative IRX-2 immunotherapy in early breast cancer. Indicated treatment: preoperative locoregional IRX-2 cytokine immunotherapy. Patients received preoperative, locoregional IRX-2 cytokine immunotherapy in a phase Ib study. The germline V gene has CDR1 MNHGY and CDR2 SAAAGT. V trimming: 6 bases; J trimming: 8 bases; junction bases outside the gene matches: 5. This CDR3 region has 12 residues. TCRdb's table, derived via immunoSEQ multiplex PCR, lists solely in-frame clones and lacks some. The table includes about 33,000 clones, under 90% detected once.

The source is a human donor with breast cancer. The starting material was tumor tissue, obtained after IRX-2 immunotherapy. The rearrangement links TRBV6-8 to TRBJ1-2, with 8 bases lining up with TRBD1. CDR3 bases: TGTGCCAGCAGGGGCAGGGGGCGCGGCTACACCTTC. Translated, it gives CASRGRGRGYTF.